This T cell receptor beta chain comes out of a study of blood T cells in healthy people across ages. This clonotype was seen only once. The junction departs from the called germline gene at one end, perhaps through a read error. Samples had at least 6.5 million PBMCs isolated from them. A sample-barcoded 5' primer and a J-beta primer mix were used in a second PCR of roughly 6 to 11 cycles. TCRdb ran MiXCR on the 5' RACE reads and lists one entry per CDR3 protein. Among roughly 1,100,000 distinct CDR3 sequences listed, roughly 24% were seen once. The germline CDR1 and CDR2 sequences are SNHLY and FYNNEI. The CDR3 has 13 amino acids. The data also belong to a second study, concerning T cells of mothers and their children.

J is TRBJ2-7 and V is TRBV2; tentatively, D is TRBD2 (5 bases). The receptor comes from a girl aged 2 to 9 in good health. The specimen was blood. The CDR3 region has the DNA TGTGCCAGCAGGGGTGTTCCGGCGGAGGCAGGAGACTTC. It translates to CASRGVPAEAGDF.